A single sample gave rise to the 10 T cell receptor beta chains below, sequenced in a study. Cells sorted as Tregs were CD4+, CD25+ and CD127-/low. Adaptor-ligated barcode primers were used to amplify TRBV12-4/TRBJ1-2 clonotypes. TCRdb reprocessed the multiplex PCR reads via MiXCR and lists one record per CDR3 protein. The sample includes roughly 410 distinct CDR3 sequences, about 34% of them seen just once. The sample consisted of tumor-infiltrating Tregs sorted from the breast tumor. These receptors were collected from a female donor with breast cancer.

CDR3: CASSRGQAYGYTF. As DNA, the CDR3 is TGTGCCAGCAGTCGGGGACAGGCGTATGGCTACACCTTC. The chain carries TRBV12-3 or TRBV12-4 and TRBJ1-2; 8 bases are shared with TRBD1. V was pared by 5 bases and J by 5 bases, with 4 bases of the junction left unmatched. This CDR3 contains 13 residues.

This sequence joins TRBV12-3 or TRBV12-4 and TRBJ1-2, with unresolved D. The CDR3 spans 12 residues. V was trimmed by 5 bases and J by 3 bases, leaving 7 bases between them. The CDR3 sequence is CASSPGHYGYTF. The CDR3, as DNA: TGTGCCAGCAGTCCAGGCCACTATGGCTACACCTTC.

V usage is TRBV12-3 or TRBV12-4 and J usage is TRBJ1-2; a possible D gene is TRBD1 (6 bases). V was clipped by 4 bases and J by 2 bases, with 11 bases between them. This CDR3 region has 14 residues. The CDR3 nucleotides read TGTGCCAGCAGTTACAGGGATATAAACTATGGCTACACCTTC. Its translation is CASSYRDINYGYTF.

The chain carries TRBV12-3 or TRBV12-4 and TRBJ1-2, with TRBD1 matching 9 bases. V lost 4 bases and J lost 3; bases outside the gene matches: 9. There are 16 residues in the CDR3. CDR3 in DNA: TGTGCCAGCAGTTCCCCGGGACAGGGCGGTGACTATGGCTACACCTTC. This gives the protein CASSSPGQGGDYGYTF.

This clonotype is labeled medium-sized (0.01 to 0.1%). A much larger clone differs from this one at a single base, so this may be a read error. The chain links TRBV12-3 or TRBV12-4 to TRBJ1-2; the D is unclear. CDR3 length: 14 amino acids. The CDR3 reads CTSSLRESNYGYTF. Here the CDR3 DNA reads TGTACCAGCAGTTTAAGGGAGTCAAACTATGGCTACACCTTC.

By sample share, this clonotype is large. The chain couples TRBV12-3 or TRBV12-4 to TRBJ1-2; D gene unclear. The V gene lost 3 bases and the J gene lost 2 bases, with 7 bases spanning the gap. The CDR3 totals 13 residues. The CDR3 coding sequence is TGTGCCAGCAGTTTTCATGAGAACTATGGCTACACCTTC. Translating it yields CASSFHENYGYTF.

Only a few counts were recorded for this clonotype. The chain carries TRBV12-3 or TRBV12-4 and TRBJ1-2; the match to TRBD1 covers 9 bases. The CDR3 is 15 residues long. V was clipped by 5 bases and J by 6 bases; unmatched bases: 10. CDR3 residues: CASSGPGQGSDGYTF. CDR3 in DNA: TGTGCCAGCAGTGGGCCGGGACAGGGATCGGATGGCTACACCTTC.

The chain has TRBV12-3 or TRBV12-4 and TRBJ1-2; no reliable D call. The CDR3 sequence is 14 residues long. V was shortened by 2 bases and J by 4 bases, with 11 bases between the two germline ends. The CDR3 loop is CASSLSDYVYGYTF. The CDR3 nucleotides read TGTGCCAGCAGTTTATCGGATTATGTCTATGGCTACACCTTC.

This clonotype ranks as medium-sized. The rearrangement joins TRBV12-3 or TRBV12-4 to TRBJ1-2; D gene ambiguous. Trimming cost V 6 bases and J 2 bases, with 13 bases left between them. The CDR3 consists of 14 residues. The chain's CDR3 is CASSRIGINYGYTF. The CDR3 DNA follows: TGTGCCAGCAGCCGTATTGGGATAAACTATGGCTACACCTTC.

In its sample, this clonotype ranks as hyperexpanded. The chain uses TRBV12-3 or TRBV12-4 and TRBJ1-2; D is ambiguous. The CDR3 covers 12 residues. With 1 base removed from V and 4 bases from J, the gap between germline ends came to 4 bases. CDR3 loop: CASSLVLYGYTF. The CDR3 DNA sequence: TGTGCCAGCAGTTTAGTGCTCTATGGCTACACCTTC.